Here is one TCR beta chain with its context. The data stem from a study of T cell responses to AZD1222 COVID-19 vaccine. Method: immunoSEQ multiplex PCR; TCRdb's copy keeps in-frame clones and lacks some. The data show 120,000 or so clones, 85% to 95% seen once. Unmatched junction bases numbered 6, after V lost 2 bases and J lost 6 bases. This CDR3 spans 15 amino acids. In germline, CDR1 is SGHTA, CDR2 FQGNSA. The V gene is TRBV7-2, the J gene TRBJ1-5; 8 nucleotides match TRBD1. Sequences were derived from peripheral blood, sampled on day 0 of AZD1222 vaccination. This receptor was identified in an adult in good health. The CDR3 spells CASSLYQGATQPQHF. The CDR3, as DNA: TGTGCCAGCAGCTTATACCAGGGGGCTACTCAGCCCCAGCATTTT.